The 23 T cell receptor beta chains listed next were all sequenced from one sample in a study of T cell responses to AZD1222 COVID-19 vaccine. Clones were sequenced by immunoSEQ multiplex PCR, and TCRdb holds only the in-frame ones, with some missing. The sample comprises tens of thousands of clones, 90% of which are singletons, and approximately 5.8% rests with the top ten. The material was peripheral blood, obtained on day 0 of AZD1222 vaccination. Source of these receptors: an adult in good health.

The CDR3 DNA reads TGTGCCAGTAGTGTAGGACGGAACACTGAAGCTTTCTTT. As protein: CASSVGRNTEAFF. This chain joins TRBV19 and TRBJ1-1; D is ambiguous. Germline V CDR1 and CDR2: LNHDA, SQIVND (reference sequence). The germline V and J ends were trimmed by 5 bases and 1 base, with 8 bases remaining between them. There are 13 residues in the CDR3.

The CDR3 loop reads CASRRQTNQPQHF. The DNA of the CDR3 is TGTGCCAGCAGGCGGCAGACGAATCAGCCCCAGCATTTT. This chain connects TRBV12-3 or TRBV12-4 to TRBJ1-5; no definite D call. The CDR3 is 13 amino acids. V gave up 6 bases and J gave up 4 bases, with 10 bases separating them.

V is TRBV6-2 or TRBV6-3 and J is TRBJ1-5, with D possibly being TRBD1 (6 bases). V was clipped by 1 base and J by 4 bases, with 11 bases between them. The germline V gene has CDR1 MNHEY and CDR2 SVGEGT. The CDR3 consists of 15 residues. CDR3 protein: CASSYFGQTNQPQHF. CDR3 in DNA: TGTGCCAGCAGTTACTTTGGACAGACTAATCAGCCCCAGCATTTT.

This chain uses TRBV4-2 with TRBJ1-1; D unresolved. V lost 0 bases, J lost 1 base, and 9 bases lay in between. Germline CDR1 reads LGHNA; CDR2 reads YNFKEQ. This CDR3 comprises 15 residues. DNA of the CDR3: TGTGCCAGCAGCCAAGATCAAGGACCGAACACTGAAGCTTTCTTT. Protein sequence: CASSQDQGPNTEAFF.

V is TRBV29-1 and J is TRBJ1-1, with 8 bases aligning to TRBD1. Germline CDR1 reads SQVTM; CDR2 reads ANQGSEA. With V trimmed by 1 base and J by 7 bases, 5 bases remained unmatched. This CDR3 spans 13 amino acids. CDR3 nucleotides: TGCAGCGTTGAAGCGAGGACAGGGTTTGAAGCTTTCTTT. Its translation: CSVEARTGFEAFF. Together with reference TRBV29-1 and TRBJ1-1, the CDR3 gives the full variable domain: SAVISQKPSRDICQRGTSLTIQCQVDSQVTMMFWYRQQPGQSLTLIATANQGSEATYESGFVIDKFPISRPNLTFSTLTVSNMSPEDSSIYLCSVEARTGFEAFFGQGTRLTVV.

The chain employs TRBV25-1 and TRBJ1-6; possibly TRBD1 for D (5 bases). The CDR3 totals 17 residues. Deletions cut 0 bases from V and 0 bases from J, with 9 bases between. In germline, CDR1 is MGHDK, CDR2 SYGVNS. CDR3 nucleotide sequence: TGTGCCAGCAGTGAATATTACAGGAGCTCCTATAATTCACCCCTCCACTTT. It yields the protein CASSEYYRSSYNSPLHF.

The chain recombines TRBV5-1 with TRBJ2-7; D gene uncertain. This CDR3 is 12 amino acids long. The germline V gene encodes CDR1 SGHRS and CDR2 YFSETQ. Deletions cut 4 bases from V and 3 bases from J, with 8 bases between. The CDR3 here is CASSEPDYEQYF. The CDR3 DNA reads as TGCGCCAGCAGCGAACCGGACTACGAGCAGTACTTC.

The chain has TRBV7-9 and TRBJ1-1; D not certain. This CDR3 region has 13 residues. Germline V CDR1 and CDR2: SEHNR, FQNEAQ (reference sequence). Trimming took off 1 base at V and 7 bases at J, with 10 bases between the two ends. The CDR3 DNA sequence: TGTGCCAGCAGCTTAGGTCGGACGGATGAAGCTTTCTTT. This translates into CASSLGRTDEAFF.

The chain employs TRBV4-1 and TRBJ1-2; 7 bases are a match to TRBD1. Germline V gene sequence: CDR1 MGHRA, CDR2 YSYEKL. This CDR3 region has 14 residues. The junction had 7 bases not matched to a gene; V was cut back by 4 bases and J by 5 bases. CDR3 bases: TGCGCCAGCAGCCCAGCGACAGGGAGATATGGCTACACCTTC. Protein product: CASSPATGRYGYTF.

The DNA of the CDR3 is TGTGCCATCGGACAGGGTGGAAGGGTGAACATTCAGTACTTC. Residues: CAIGQGGRVNIQYF. V usage is TRBV10-3 and J usage is TRBJ2-4, with 8 bases identical to TRBD1. V shed 8 bases, J shed 7 bases, and the junction held 10 bases outside the gene matches. Germline V CDR1 and CDR2: ENHRY, SYGVKD. The CDR3 is 14 residues long.

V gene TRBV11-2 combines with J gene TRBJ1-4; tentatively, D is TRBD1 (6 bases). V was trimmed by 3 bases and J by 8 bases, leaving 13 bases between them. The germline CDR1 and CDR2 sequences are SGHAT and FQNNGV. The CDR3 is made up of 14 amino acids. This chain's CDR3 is CASSLKQGGEKLFF. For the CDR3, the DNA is TGTGCCAGCAGCTTGAAACAGGGAGGCGAAAAACTGTTTTTT.

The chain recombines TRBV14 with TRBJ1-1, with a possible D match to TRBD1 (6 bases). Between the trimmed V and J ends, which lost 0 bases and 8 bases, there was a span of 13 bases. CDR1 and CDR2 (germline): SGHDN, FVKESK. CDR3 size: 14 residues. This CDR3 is CASSQEGIDREAFF. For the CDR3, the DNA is TGTGCCAGCAGCCAAGAAGGAATAGACAGGGAAGCTTTCTTT.

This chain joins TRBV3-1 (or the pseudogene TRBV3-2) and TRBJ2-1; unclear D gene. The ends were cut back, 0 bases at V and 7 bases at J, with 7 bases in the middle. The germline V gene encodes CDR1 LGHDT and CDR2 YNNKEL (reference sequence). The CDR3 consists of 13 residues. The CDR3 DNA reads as TGTGCCAGCAGCCAAGATGCCAGGAATGAGCAGTTCTTC. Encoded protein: CASSQDARNEQFF.

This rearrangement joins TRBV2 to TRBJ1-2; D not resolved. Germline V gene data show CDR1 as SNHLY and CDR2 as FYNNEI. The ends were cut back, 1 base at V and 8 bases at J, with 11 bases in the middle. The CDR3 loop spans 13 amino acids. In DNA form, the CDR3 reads TGTGCCAGCAGTGAAGATTCGGGGAACGGCTACACCTTC. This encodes CASSEDSGNGYTF.

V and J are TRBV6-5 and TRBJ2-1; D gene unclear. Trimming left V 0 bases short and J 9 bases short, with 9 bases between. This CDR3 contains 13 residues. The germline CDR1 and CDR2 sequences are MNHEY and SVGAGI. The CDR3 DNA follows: TGTGCCAGCAGTTACTCGACGTGGGGTGAGCAGTTCTTC. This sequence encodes CASSYSTWGEQFF.

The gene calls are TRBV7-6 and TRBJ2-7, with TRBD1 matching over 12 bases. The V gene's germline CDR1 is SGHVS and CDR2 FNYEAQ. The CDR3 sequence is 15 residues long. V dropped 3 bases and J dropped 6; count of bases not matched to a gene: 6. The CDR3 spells CASSFTSGQGAEQYF. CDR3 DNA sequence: TGTGCCAGCAGCTTTACCTCGGGACAGGGGGCCGAGCAGTACTTC.

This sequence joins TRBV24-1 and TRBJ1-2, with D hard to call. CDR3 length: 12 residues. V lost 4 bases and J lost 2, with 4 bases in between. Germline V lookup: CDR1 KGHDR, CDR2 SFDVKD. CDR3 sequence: CATSDPNYGYTF. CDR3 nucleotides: TGTGCCACCAGTGACCCCAACTATGGCTACACCTTC.

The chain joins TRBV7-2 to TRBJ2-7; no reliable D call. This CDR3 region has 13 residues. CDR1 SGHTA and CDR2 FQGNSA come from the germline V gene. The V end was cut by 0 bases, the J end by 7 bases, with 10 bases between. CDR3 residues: CASSLASVGEQYF. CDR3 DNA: TGTGCCAGCAGCTTAGCGTCCGTTGGGGAGCAGTACTTC.

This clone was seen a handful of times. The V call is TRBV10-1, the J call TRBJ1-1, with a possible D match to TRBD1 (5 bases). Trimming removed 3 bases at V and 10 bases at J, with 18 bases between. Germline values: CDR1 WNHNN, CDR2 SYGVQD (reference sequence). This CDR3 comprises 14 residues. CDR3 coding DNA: TGCGCCAGCAGTGACTCCGCCGGGACCCTCGGAGCTTTCTTT. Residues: CASSDSAGTLGAFF.

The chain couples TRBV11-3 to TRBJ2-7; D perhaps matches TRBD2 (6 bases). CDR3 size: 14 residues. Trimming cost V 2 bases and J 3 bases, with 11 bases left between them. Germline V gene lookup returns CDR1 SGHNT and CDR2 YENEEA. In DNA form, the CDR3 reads TGTGCCAGCAGCTTATTACGGGGAGGCTACGAGCAGTACTTC. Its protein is CASSLLRGGYEQYF.

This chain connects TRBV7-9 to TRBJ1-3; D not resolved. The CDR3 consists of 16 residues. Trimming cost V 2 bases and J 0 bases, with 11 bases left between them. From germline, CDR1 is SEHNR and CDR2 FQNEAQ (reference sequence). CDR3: CASSLLGGSSGNTIYF. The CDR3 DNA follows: TGTGCCAGCAGCTTATTAGGCGGAAGCTCTGGAAACACCATATATTTT.

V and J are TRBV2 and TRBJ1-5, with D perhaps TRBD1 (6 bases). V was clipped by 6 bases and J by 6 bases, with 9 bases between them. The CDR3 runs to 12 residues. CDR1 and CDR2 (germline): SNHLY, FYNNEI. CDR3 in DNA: TGTGCCAGCAGAAGGACAGCTCAGCCCCAGCATTTT. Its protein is CASRRTAQPQHF.

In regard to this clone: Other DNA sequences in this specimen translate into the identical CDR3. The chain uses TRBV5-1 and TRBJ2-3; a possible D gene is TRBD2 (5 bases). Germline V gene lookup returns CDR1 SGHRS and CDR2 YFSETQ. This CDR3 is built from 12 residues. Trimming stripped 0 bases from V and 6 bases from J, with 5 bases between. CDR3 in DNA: TGCGCCAGCAGCTTGGCGGGGGATACGCAGTATTTT. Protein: CASSLAGDTQYF.